The 17 T cell receptor beta chains presented below share a single source sample, sequenced in a study of early T cells in non-severe SARS-CoV-2 infection (dated by TCRdb to the early 2020s). Receptor libraries were prepared by 5' RACE. For sequencing, a NextSeq 500 was employed. TCRdb ran its own pipeline on the public reads, namely fastp trimming at Q25 and MiXCR clone calling, and kept in-frame beta chains. Each record represents a unique CDR3 protein, reported with the most common genes and DNA among its rows. This sample holds tens of thousands of distinct CDR3 sequences; around 5.3% were observed only once. Of the sample, approximately 25% falls within the top ten clones. Source material: whole blood. The receptors originated from an adult who was a healthcare worker with PCR-confirmed SARS-CoV-2 infection or an uninfected control (not recorded which).

This clonotype has a count of ten or more. The CDR3 DNA is TGTGCCAGTAGCTATGACAGATATCAGCCCCAGCATTTT. Protein sequence: CASSYDRYQPQHF. J is TRBJ1-5 and V is TRBV19; maybe TRBD1 (5 bases). CDR3 length: 13 amino acids. Trimming pared 6 bases from V and 5 bases from J, leaving 11 bases between. CDR1 and CDR2 from the germline V gene are LNHDA and SQIVND (reference sequence).

This clonotype was seen many times. The chain uses TRBV7-9 and TRBJ2-7, with TRBD1 matching 7 bases. The germline V gene encodes CDR1 SEHNR and CDR2 FQNEAQ (reference sequence). J gave up 4 bases and V 3 bases, and 9 bases lay outside the gene matches. This CDR3 spans 15 amino acids. The CDR3 DNA follows: TGTGCCAGCAGCTTCAGACAGGGTGGGGTTTACGAGCAGTACTTC. Amino acid sequence: CASSFRQGGVYEQYF.

In this sample, this clonotype turned up many times. The genes are TRBV6-2 or TRBV6-3 and TRBJ2-7; 10 positions match TRBD2. Germline CDR1 MNHEY, CDR2 SVGEGT. With V trimmed by 5 bases and J by 5 bases, 9 bases remained unmatched. The CDR3 is 15 amino acids. The CDR3, as DNA: TGTGCCAGCAGTCGGCAACTAGCGGGGTCCGACGAGCAGTACTTC. Translating it yields CASSRQLAGSDEQYF.

The V and J genes are TRBV7-2 and TRBJ2-7; possible D gene TRBD2, 5 bases. Between the trimmed V and J ends, which lost 4 bases and 5 bases, there was a span of 12 bases. There are 13 residues in the CDR3. From germline, CDR1 is SGHTA and CDR2 FQGNSA. This chain's CDR3 is CASSSSGVHEQYF. The DNA for the CDR3 is TGTGCCAGCAGCTCCTCCGGGGTCCACGAGCAGTACTTC.

This clonotype occurred many times. The chain uses TRBV12-5 and TRBJ2-1; 10 nucleotides line up with TRBD2. CDR3 length: 16 amino acids. The V segment lost 4 bases and the J segment 7 bases; nucleotides outside the gene matches: 10. CDR1 is LGHNT, CDR2 FRNRAP, per germline. CDR3 sequence: CASGSGTSASTNEQFF. CDR3 coding DNA: TGTGCTAGTGGTTCGGGGACTAGCGCCTCGACGAATGAGCAGTTCTTC.

This clonotype was detected ten times or more. The chain employs TRBV29-1 and TRBJ2-4; 7 bases align to TRBD1. The CDR3 consists of 13 residues. Germline CDR1 and CDR2: SQVTM and ANQGSEA. The trim removed 4 bases at V and 9 bases at J, leaving 9 bases unmatched. The CDR3 nucleotides are TGCAGCGTTGTAACAGGGGCGGACGGCATTCAGTACTTC. It translates to CSVVTGADGIQYF.

About this clonotype: This may be a read error: a much more frequent sequence differs by one nucleotide. The chain links TRBV7-2 to TRBJ2-1, with TRBD2 matching over 13 bases. The CDR3 covers 14 residues. Per germline, CDR1 SGHTA and CDR2 FQGNSA. The V and J ends lost 3 bases and 15 bases, in that order; junction bases with no gene match: 8. CDR3 sequence (DNA): TGTGCCAGCAGCTTCGGACTAGCGGGAGTAGGGCTGTTCTTC. This gives the protein CASSFGLAGVGLFF.

This clonotype occurred many times. The V and J genes are TRBV20-1 and TRBJ1-6, with 8 bases fitting TRBD1. V lost 5 bases to trimming and J lost 10 bases; unmatched junction nucleotides: 10. Germline CDR1 is DFQATT and CDR2 is SNEGSKA (reference sequence). The CDR3 loop spans 14 amino acids. CDR3 amino acids: CSAHSDRGGSPLHF. The CDR3 DNA follows: TGCAGTGCTCATTCCGACAGGGGCGGCTCACCCCTCCACTTT.

This clonotype was observed many times. This CDR3 is CASSSLSGRSYNEQFF. The DNA for the CDR3 is TGTGCCAGCAGCTCTCTGAGCGGGAGGTCCTACAATGAGCAGTTCTTC. V usage is TRBV11-2 and J usage is TRBJ2-1, with TRBD2 matching 9 bases. The trim removed 4 bases at V and 1 base at J, leaving 5 bases unmatched. The germline V gene has CDR1 SGHAT and CDR2 FQNNGV. CDR3 length: 16 residues.

This clonotype was seen ten or more times. This sequence joins TRBV10-3 and TRBJ2-1; 7 nucleotides align to TRBD1. Trimming cost V 6 bases and J 6 bases; bases outside gene matches: 2. CDR3 length: 12 residues. Germline CDR1 and CDR2: ENHRY and SYGVKD. The CDR3 sequence is CAIRRQGNEQFF. The CDR3 DNA sequence: TGTGCCATCAGGAGACAGGGCAATGAGCAGTTCTTC.

This clonotype has only a few counts. This rearrangement joins TRBV28 to TRBJ1-6; D remains ambiguous. V gave up 5 bases and J gave up 7 bases, with 24 bases separating them. Germline V gene data show CDR1 as MDHEN and CDR2 as SYDVKM. This CDR3 has 18 amino acids. The CDR3 loop is CASSPWGGLRSLNSPLHF. As DNA, the CDR3 is TGTGCCAGCAGTCCCTGGGGTGGGCTCCGCTCCTTAAATTCACCCCTCCACTTT.

The J gene is TRBJ1-1, the V gene TRBV3-1; weak D call: TRBD1 (6 bases). There are 14 residues in the CDR3. V shed 1 base and J shed 2 bases, with 8 bases lying between them. The germline gives CDR1 LGHDT, CDR2 YNNKEL (reference sequence). The DNA for the CDR3 is TGTGCCAGCAGCCAAGCGGGGGCCAACACTGAAGCTTTCTTT. This codes for CASSQAGANTEAFF.

The genes are TRBV9 and TRBJ2-7, with a weak D call TRBD1 (5 bases). V lost 0 bases, J lost 6 bases, and 19 bases lay in between. Looked up from germline, CDR1 is SGDLS and CDR2 is YYNGEE. The CDR3 is 16 amino acids. The CDR3 DNA sequence: TGTGCCAGCAGCGTAGTCGGGTCACCCCTGCAGGGCGAGCAGTACTTC. Residues: CASSVVGSPLQGEQYF.

This clonotype was picked up many times. The V gene is TRBV5-1, the J gene TRBJ2-5; 8 positions agree with TRBD1. The CDR3 contains 14 residues. J lost 5 bases, V lost 4 bases, and 7 bases had no gene match. Germline V gene data show CDR1 as SGHRS and CDR2 as YFSETQ. CDR3 in amino acids: CASSVSGGSETQYF. CDR3 DNA: TGCGCCAGCAGCGTTTCAGGGGGCTCGGAGACCCAGTACTTC.

This clonotype was recorded many times. The rearrangement joins TRBV5-1 to TRBJ2-1; 7 nucleotides agree with TRBD2. The CDR3 runs 15 residues. The V and J ends lost 0 bases and 6 bases, in that order; junction bases with no gene match: 6. The germline V gene has CDR1 SGHRS and CDR2 YFSETQ. The CDR3 DNA follows: TGCGCCAGCAGCTTGGAAGGGCTAGCGGTCAATGAGCAGTTCTTC. Translated, it gives CASSLEGLAVNEQFF.

This clonotype was seen repeatedly, ten times or more. The chain links TRBV10-1 to TRBJ2-7; a possible D gene is TRBD1 (5 bases). Between the trimmed V and J ends, which lost 10 bases and 5 bases, there was a span of 15 bases. Germline CDR1 is WNHNN and CDR2 is SYGVQD (reference sequence). The length of the CDR3 is 12 residues. CDR3 DNA: TGCGCCAACCAGGGAATGAGGAACGAGCAGTACTTC. Its translation is CANQGMRNEQYF.

This clonotype has a count of ten or more. The chain has TRBV20-1 and TRBJ1-5, with 8 bases matching TRBD1. CDR3 length: 14 amino acids. The germline V gene has CDR1 DFQATT and CDR2 SNEGSKA (reference sequence). V dropped 5 bases and J dropped 8; count of bases not matched to a gene: 11. The CDR3 reads CSAGQGWGKKPQHF. The CDR3 DNA reads TGCAGTGCTGGACAGGGCTGGGGGAAAAAGCCCCAGCATTTT.